This T cell receptor beta chain emerged from a study of a mutant IDH1 vaccine in newly diagnosed glioma. Study outcomes and limitations: Induction of immune responses by the vaccine occurred in 93.3% of patients.

Repertoires were generated with immunoSEQ multiplex PCR, while TCRdb's copy carries only in-frame clones and drops some. The sample includes about 98,000 clones, 70% to 90% of them seen just once. The CDR3 loop spans 14 amino acids. Trimming took off 3 bases at V and 3 bases at J, with 11 bases between the two ends. CDR1 and CDR2 (germline): SEHNR, FQNEAQ (reference sequence). As regards this clone: Its antigen is currently unknown.

The time point here: baseline, week 1 (first vaccination visit). This sample's treatment: pre-vaccination baseline after standard-of-care therapy. The receptor's source is a woman between 50 and 59 years old with glioma. The sequencing used PBMCs, collected from a glioma patient treated with radiotherapy, temozolomide or both. V is TRBV7-9 and J is TRBJ1-2; TRBD1 might be the D (5 bases). Here the CDR3 DNA reads TGTGCCAGCAGCTTGACAGCTGGGGACTATGGCTACACCTTC. Translation gives CASSLTAGDYGYTF.